Sequencing of this TCR beta chain was carried out in a study of blood T cell repertoires in COVID-19. In the study overall: Researchers got acute and convalescent COVID-19 samples from the United States, Italy and Spain.

Study processing details: Nucleated cell counts were estimated from reference gene primer amplification. The repertoire was sequenced with immunoSEQ multiplex PCR; TCRdb's copy has only in-frame clones and lacks some. V, J and clone size are taken as reported in that table, and D and trimming were inferred from the DNA itself. Among 65,000 or so clones listed, roughly 77% were seen once. V shed 2 bases and J shed 3 bases, with 13 bases lying between them. Germline lookup yields CDR1 KGHSH and CDR2 LQKENI. This CDR3 is 15 amino acids long. The sequenced sample was peripheral blood. The clonotype originates from an elderly man with acute or convalescent COVID-19. V and J are TRBV18 and TRBJ1-1; D is ambiguous. CDR3 in DNA: TGTGCCAGCTCACCAAAGGGAGGACTTGACACTGAAGCTTTCTTT. Its protein is CASSPKGGLDTEAFF. The complete variable domain, with remaining parts taken from reference TRBV18 and TRBJ1-1, reads NAGVMQNPRHLVRRRGQEARLRCSPMKGHSHVYWYRQLPEEGLKFMVYLQKENIIDESGMPKERFSAEFPKEGPSILRIQQVVRGDSAAYFCASSPKGGLDTEAFFGQGTRLTVV.